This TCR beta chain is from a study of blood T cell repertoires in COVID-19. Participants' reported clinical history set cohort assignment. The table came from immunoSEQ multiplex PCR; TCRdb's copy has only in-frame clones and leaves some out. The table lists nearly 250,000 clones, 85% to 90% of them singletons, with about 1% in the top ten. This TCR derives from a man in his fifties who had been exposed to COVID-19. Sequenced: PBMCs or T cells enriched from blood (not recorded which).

In nucleotides, the CDR3 is TGTGCCAGCAGCTTACTTACAGGAAACACCATATATTTT. It encodes CASSLLTGNTIYF. This chain links TRBV11-3 with TRBJ1-3, with D uncertain. Germline V gives CDR1 SGHNT, CDR2 YENEEA. The CDR3 covers 13 residues. The V end lost 2 bases, the J end lost 4 bases, and 6 bases lay between the germline ends.